The present T cell receptor (beta chain) was sequenced within a study of blood T cell repertoires in COVID-19. In the study overall: Acute and convalescent COVID-19 specimens originated in the United States, Italy and Spain.

V trimming: 8 bases; J trimming: 8 bases; junction bases outside the gene matches: 6. CDR1 is GTSNPN, CDR2 SVGIG, per germline (reference sequence). The CDR3 length is 12 residues. In the original workflow: The authors estimated nucleated cell counts from reference gene primer amplification. The assay was immunoSEQ multiplex PCR, and TCRdb's table has in-frame clones only and misses some. V and J calls and clone size follow that table, whereas D and trimming were derived from the DNA. Of 150,000 to 170,000 clones listed, around 83% are singletons. Sequenced sample: peripheral blood. This chain links TRBV30 with TRBJ1-2; 12 bases are shared with TRBD1. This TCR came from a woman aged 55-69 years with COVID-19, enrolled during active disease. DNA for the CDR3: TGTGCCGGGACAGGGGGCGTACGAGGCTACACCTTC. It specifies CAGTGGVRGYTF.